A single sample is the source of the 20 T cell receptor beta chains below, sequenced in a study of blood T cells in healthy people across ages. It was with a sample-barcoded 5' primer and a J-beta primer mix that a second PCR of roughly 7 to 11 cycles was run. TCRdb re-analysed the 5' RACE reads in MiXCR, keeping a single row per CDR3 protein. The repertoire has more than 800,000 distinct CDR3 sequences, 35% to 50% of them found once; the top ten carry approximately 17%. The sample consisted of blood. The receptors stem from a woman in her sixties in good health.

This clonotype was seen repeatedly, ten times or more. V and J are TRBV4-2 and TRBJ2-3; no definite D call. V gave up 1 base and J gave up 2 bases, with 7 bases separating them. CDR3 length: 14 residues. Germline values: CDR1 LGHNA, CDR2 YNFKEQ. Written as DNA, the CDR3 is TGTGCCAGCAGCCAAGTGGGCTCCACAGATACGCAGTATTTT. It codes for CASSQVGSTDTQYF.

The rearrangement joins TRBV12-3 or TRBV12-4 to TRBJ2-1; D may be TRBD2 (6 bases). V lost 5 bases and J 0 bases, leaving 14 bases between the germline ends. The CDR3 is 16 residues long. The CDR3 here is CASSRLGDSSYNEQFF. CDR3 sequence (DNA): TGTGCCAGCAGTCGACTAGGCGATTCCTCCTACAATGAGCAGTTCTTC.

This clonotype was seen a handful of times. The chain recombines TRBV5-1 with TRBJ2-7, with TRBD2 as a possible D gene (6 bases). The length of the CDR3 is 14 residues. V was cut by 0 bases and J by 4 bases, with 11 bases left in between. The germline CDR1 and CDR2 sequences are SGHRS and YFSETQ. CDR3: CASSLAGSLYEQYF. CDR3 DNA sequence: TGCGCCAGCAGCTTGGCCGGGAGTCTTTACGAGCAGTACTTC.

On this clonotype itself: With a much larger clone just one base away, this may be a read error. The chain employs TRBV29-1 and TRBJ2-7; a weak D match, TRBD2 (6 bases). The germline V gene has CDR1 SQVTM and CDR2 ANQGSEA. Trimming took 3 bases from V and 7 from J, leaving 16 bases between them. This CDR3 contains 13 residues. CDR3 region: CSVDGGTYNEQYF. The DNA of the CDR3 is TGCAGCGTTGACGGCGGGACCTACAATGAGCAGTACTTC.

The chain joins TRBV7-2 to TRBJ2-1; 10 bases agree with TRBD2. Losses at the gene ends were 4 bases for V and 2 bases for J; bases not matched to a gene: 5. From germline, CDR1 is SGHTA and CDR2 FQGNSA. This CDR3 comprises 16 residues. This CDR3 is CASSSLGLATYNEQFF. In DNA, the CDR3 is TGTGCCAGCAGCTCGTTGGGACTAGCGACCTACAATGAGCAGTTCTTC.

This clonotype has more than one count but fewer than ten. The chain uses TRBV2 and TRBJ1-2; D is unresolved. Trimming pared 6 bases from V and 2 bases from J, leaving 10 bases between. Germline V CDR1 and CDR2: SNHLY, FYNNEI. The CDR3 totals 13 residues. CDR3 nucleotides: TGTGCCAGCAGGCCCGGGGAGAACTATGGCTACACCTTC. This encodes CASRPGENYGYTF.

V usage is TRBV6-5 and J usage is TRBJ2-3, with 8 positions matching TRBD1. Germline V gives CDR1 MNHEY, CDR2 SVGAGI. V dropped 0 bases and J dropped 0; count of bases not matched to a gene: 8. The CDR3 covers 18 residues. CDR3: CASSYSITTGGSTDTQYF. The DNA of the CDR3 is TGTGCCAGCAGTTACTCGATAACCACAGGGGGAAGCACAGATACGCAGTATTTT.

J is TRBJ2-1 and V is TRBV6-5; D unclear. The CDR3 runs 14 residues. Germline CDR1 and CDR2: MNHEY and SVGAGI. V was trimmed by 2 bases and J by 9 bases, leaving 14 bases between them. CDR3 in amino acids: CASSYGGQEGEQFF. In DNA form, the CDR3 reads TGTGCCAGCAGTTACGGTGGGCAAGAAGGTGAGCAGTTCTTC.

The chain uses TRBV25-1 and TRBJ2-5; perhaps TRBD1 as D (6 bases). V was cut by 4 bases and J by 11 bases, with 17 bases left in between. The CDR3 runs to 13 residues. Germline CDR1 reads MGHDK; CDR2 reads SYGVNS. The CDR3 nucleotides are TGTGCCAGCAGTGTGACAGGTGACAATGAGCAGTACTTC. Amino acid sequence: CASSVTGDNEQYF.

V usage is TRBV7-9 and J usage is TRBJ1-4; the D is unclear. With 0 bases removed from V and 0 bases from J, the gap between germline ends came to 8 bases. This CDR3 region has 16 residues. Germline V gene lookup returns CDR1 SEHNR and CDR2 FQNEAQ (reference sequence). This CDR3 reads CASSLASGTTNEKLFF. CDR3 in DNA: TGTGCCAGCAGCTTAGCCTCGGGGACAACTAATGAAAAACTGTTTTTT.

This chain joins TRBV20-1 and TRBJ2-3; possibly TRBD2 for D (6 bases). Germline V lookup: CDR1 DFQATT, CDR2 SNEGSKA (reference sequence). The CDR3 is 14 residues long. Trimming removed 0 bases from V and 2 bases from J, with 9 bases in between. In nucleotides, the CDR3 is TGCAGTGCTAGAGATGAGCGGGCCACAGATACGCAGTATTTT. Its translation is CSARDERATDTQYF.

This clonotype was recorded a few times. The rearrangement links TRBV20-1 to TRBJ2-1; possibly TRBD1 for D (6 bases). Germline V gene data show CDR1 as DFQATT and CDR2 as SNEGSKA (reference sequence). V shed 3 bases and J shed 4 bases, with 16 bases lying between them. This CDR3 spans 15 amino acids. DNA for the CDR3: TGCAGTGCTAGTCCCCCCCAGGGGACATACAATGAGCAGTTCTTC. Its translation is CSASPPQGTYNEQFF.

The chain carries TRBV6-2 or TRBV6-3 and TRBJ2-7; 7 bases fit TRBD2. The CDR3 is 14 residues long. V trimming: 6 bases; J trimming: 6 bases; junction bases outside the gene matches: 11. CDR1 MNHEY and CDR2 SVGEGT come from the germline V gene. In nucleotides, the CDR3 is TGTGCCAGCAGGACGGGACTACTAATGGGCGAGCAGTACTTC. This encodes CASRTGLLMGEQYF.

V usage is TRBV28 and J usage is TRBJ2-7; 9 bases align to TRBD1. CDR3 size: 15 residues. V shed 5 bases and J 1 base; nucleotides not matched to a gene: 6. Germline assignment: CDR1 MDHEN and CDR2 SYDVKM. In DNA, the CDR3 is TGTGCCAGCAGTCCGGGACAGGGTCGATCCTACGAGCAGTACTTC. Its translation is CASSPGQGRSYEQYF.

The rearrangement uses TRBV15 and TRBJ1-2, with D hard to call. Germline CDR1 LNHNV, CDR2 YYDKDF (reference sequence). The CDR3 loop spans 13 amino acids. Between the trimmed V and J ends, which lost 5 bases and 4 bases, there was a span of 11 bases. This CDR3 reads CATSDPRGYGYTF. CDR3 nucleotides: TGTGCCACCAGCGATCCCCGAGGCTATGGCTACACCTTC.

The chain joins TRBV9 to TRBJ1-4, with D tentatively TRBD1 (5 bases). The CDR3 consists of 15 residues. V was clipped by 3 bases and J by 6 bases, with 15 bases between them. CDR1 SGDLS and CDR2 YYNGEE come from the germline V gene. The CDR3 DNA is TGTGCCAGCAGCGCTCTGTCCGGGGGGGATGAAAAACTGTTTTTT. Protein product: CASSALSGGDEKLFF.

The rearrangement uses TRBV3-1 and TRBJ2-3, with D possibly matching TRBD1 (5 bases). Per the germline V gene, CDR1 is LGHDT and CDR2 is YNNKEL (reference sequence). The V end lost 4 bases, the J end lost 6 bases, and 20 bases lay between the germline ends. The CDR3 consists of 16 residues. The CDR3 nucleotides are TGTGCCAGCAGCCTCACCTGGGCAGGGCGGCAGGATACGCAGTATTTT. Its translation is CASSLTWAGRQDTQYF.

V usage is TRBV2 and J usage is TRBJ2-1, with TRBD1 matching over 9 bases. This CDR3 is built from 15 residues. Trimming at V came to 1 base and at J to 7 bases, leaving 5 bases not matched to a gene. The germline CDR1 and CDR2 sequences are SNHLY and FYNNEI. DNA for the CDR3: TGTGCCAGCAGTGAAGGGGGGACAGGGAAGAATGAGCAGTTCTTC. Its protein product is CASSEGGTGKNEQFF.

This clonotype was seen many times. The chain joins TRBV7-6 to TRBJ2-7; D possibly matches TRBD1 or TRBD2 (6 bases each). CDR3 length: 13 residues. Germline-derived CDR1 and CDR2 are SGHVS and FNYEAQ. The V gene lost 4 bases and the J gene lost 7 bases, with 14 bases spanning the gap. CDR3 in DNA: TGTGCCAGCAGCTCGCAAGGGGGAGGTGAGCAGTACTTC. It codes for CASSSQGGGEQYF.

This clonotype was recorded at least ten times. The chain combines TRBV10-2 with TRBJ2-7, with TRBD1 matching 11 bases. This CDR3 has 17 residues. The junction had 6 bases not matched to a gene; V was cut back by 0 bases and J by 2 bases. The V gene's germline CDR1 is WSHSY and CDR2 SAAADI. CDR3 coding DNA: TGCGCCAGCAGTGAGTCGGCGGGACAGGGGGTTACCTACGAGCAGTACTTC. Its translation: CASSESAGQGVTYEQYF.